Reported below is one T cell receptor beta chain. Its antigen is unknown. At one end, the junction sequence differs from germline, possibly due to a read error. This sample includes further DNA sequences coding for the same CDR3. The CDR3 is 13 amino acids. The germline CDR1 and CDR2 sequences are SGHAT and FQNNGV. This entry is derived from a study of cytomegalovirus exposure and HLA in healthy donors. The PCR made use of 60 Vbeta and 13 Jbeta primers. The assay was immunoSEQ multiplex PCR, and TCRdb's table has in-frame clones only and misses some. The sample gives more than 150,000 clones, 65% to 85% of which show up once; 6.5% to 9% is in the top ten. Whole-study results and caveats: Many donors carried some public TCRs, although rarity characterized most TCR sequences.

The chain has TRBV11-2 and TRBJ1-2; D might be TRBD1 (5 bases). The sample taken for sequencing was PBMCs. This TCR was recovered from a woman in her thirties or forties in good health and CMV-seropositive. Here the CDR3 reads CASSLTDSYGYTF. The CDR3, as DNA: TGCGCCAGCAGCTTAACCGACAGCTATGGCTACACCTTC. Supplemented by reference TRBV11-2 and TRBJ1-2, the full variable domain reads EAGVAQSPRYKIIEKRQSVAFWCNPISGHATLYWYQQILGQGPKLLIQFQNNGVVDDSQLPKDRFSAERLKGVDSTLKIQPAKLEDSAVYLCASSLTDSYGYTFGSGTRLTVV.